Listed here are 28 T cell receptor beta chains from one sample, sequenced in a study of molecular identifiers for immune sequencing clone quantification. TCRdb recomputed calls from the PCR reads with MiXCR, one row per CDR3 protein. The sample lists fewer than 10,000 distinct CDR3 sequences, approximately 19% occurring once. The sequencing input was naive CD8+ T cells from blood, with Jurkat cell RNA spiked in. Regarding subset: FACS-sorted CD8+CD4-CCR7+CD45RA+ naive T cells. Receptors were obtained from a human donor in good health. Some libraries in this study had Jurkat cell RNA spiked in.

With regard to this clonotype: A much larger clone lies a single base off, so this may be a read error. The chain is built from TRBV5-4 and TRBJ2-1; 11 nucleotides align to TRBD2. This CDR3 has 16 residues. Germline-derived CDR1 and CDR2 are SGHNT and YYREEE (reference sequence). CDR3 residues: CAGSLSSSGGYNEQFF. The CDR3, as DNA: TGTGCCGGCAGCTTGAGCTCTAGCGGGGGGTACAATGAGCAGTTCTTC.

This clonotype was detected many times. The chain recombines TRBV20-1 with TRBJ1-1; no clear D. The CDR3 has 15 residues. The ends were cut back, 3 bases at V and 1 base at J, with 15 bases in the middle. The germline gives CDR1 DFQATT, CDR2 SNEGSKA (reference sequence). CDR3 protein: CSASPYRAPNTEAFF. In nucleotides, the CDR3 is TGCAGTGCTAGTCCCTACCGGGCCCCGAACACTGAAGCTTTCTTT.

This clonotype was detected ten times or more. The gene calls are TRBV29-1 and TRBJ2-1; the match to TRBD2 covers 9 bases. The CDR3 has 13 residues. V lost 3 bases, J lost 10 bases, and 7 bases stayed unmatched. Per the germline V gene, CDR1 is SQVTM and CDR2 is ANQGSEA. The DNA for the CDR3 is TGCAGCGTTGACTCGCTAGCGGGGCTAGAGCAGTTCTTC. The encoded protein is CSVDSLAGLEQFF.

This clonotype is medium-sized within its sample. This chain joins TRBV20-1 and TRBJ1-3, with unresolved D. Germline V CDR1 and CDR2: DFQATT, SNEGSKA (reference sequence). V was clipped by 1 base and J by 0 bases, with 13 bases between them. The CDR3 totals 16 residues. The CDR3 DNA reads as TGCAGTGCTAGAGGTTATCGGATCGGCTCTGGAAACACCATATATTTT. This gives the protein CSARGYRIGSGNTIYF.

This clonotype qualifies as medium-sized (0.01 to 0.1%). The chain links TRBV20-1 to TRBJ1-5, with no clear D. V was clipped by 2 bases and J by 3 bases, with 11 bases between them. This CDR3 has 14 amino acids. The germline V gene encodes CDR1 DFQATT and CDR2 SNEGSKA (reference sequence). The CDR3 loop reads CSARRERYNQPQHF. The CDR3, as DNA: TGCAGTGCTAGACGGGAAAGGTACAATCAGCCCCAGCATTTT.

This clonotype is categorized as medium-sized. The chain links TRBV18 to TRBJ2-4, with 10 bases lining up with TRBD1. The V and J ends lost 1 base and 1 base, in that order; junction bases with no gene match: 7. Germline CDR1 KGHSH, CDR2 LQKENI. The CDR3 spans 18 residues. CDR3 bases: TGTGCCAGCTCACCACTTCTGGGACAGGGGTCGGCCAAAAACATTCAGTACTTC. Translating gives CASSPLLGQGSAKNIQYF. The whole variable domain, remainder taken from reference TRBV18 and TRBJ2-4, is NAGVMQNPRHLVRRRGQEARLRCSPMKGHSHVYWYRQLPEEGLKFMVYLQKENIIDESGMPKERFSAEFPKEGPSILRIQQVVRGDSAAYFCASSPLLGQGSAKNIQYFGAGTRLSVL.

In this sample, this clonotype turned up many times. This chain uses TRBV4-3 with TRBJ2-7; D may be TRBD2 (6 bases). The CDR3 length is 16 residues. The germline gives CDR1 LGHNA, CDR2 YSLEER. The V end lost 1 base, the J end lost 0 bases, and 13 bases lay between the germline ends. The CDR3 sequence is CASSQAAGLFSYEQYF. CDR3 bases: TGCGCCAGCAGCCAAGCCGCGGGACTGTTCTCCTACGAGCAGTACTTC.

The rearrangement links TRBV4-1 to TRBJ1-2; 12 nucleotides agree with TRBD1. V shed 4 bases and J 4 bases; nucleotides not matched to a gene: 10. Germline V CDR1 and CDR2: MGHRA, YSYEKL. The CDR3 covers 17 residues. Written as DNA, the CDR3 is TGCGCCAGCAGCCCCCCGGGACAGGGGGCGCGAAGCTATGGCTACACCTTC. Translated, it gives CASSPPGQGARSYGYTF.

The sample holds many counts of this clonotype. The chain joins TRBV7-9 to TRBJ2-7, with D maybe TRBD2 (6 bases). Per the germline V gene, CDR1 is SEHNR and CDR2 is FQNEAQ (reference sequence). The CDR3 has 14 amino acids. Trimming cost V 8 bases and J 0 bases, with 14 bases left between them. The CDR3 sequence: CASSGGLSSYEQYF. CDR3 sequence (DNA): TGTGCCAGCTCTGGAGGGCTAAGCTCCTACGAGCAGTACTTC.

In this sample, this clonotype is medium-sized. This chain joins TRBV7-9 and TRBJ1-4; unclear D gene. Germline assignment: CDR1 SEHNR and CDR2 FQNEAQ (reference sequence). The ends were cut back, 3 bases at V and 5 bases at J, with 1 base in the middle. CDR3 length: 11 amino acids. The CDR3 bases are TGTGCCAGCAGCTTCAATGAAAAACTGTTTTTT. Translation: CASSFNEKLFF.

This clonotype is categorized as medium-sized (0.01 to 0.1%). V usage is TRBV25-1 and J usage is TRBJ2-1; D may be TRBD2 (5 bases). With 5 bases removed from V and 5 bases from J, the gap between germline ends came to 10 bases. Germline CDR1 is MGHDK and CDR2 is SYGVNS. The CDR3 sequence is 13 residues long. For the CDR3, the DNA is TGTGCCAGCAGTAGCGGTTACGACAATGAGCAGTTCTTC. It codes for CASSSGYDNEQFF.

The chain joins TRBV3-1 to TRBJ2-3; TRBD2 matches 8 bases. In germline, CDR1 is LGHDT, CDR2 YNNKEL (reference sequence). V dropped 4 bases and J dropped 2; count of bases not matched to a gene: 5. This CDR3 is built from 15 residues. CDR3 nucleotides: TGTGCCAGCAGCCCGACTAGCGCAAACACAGATACGCAGTATTTT. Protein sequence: CASSPTSANTDTQYF.

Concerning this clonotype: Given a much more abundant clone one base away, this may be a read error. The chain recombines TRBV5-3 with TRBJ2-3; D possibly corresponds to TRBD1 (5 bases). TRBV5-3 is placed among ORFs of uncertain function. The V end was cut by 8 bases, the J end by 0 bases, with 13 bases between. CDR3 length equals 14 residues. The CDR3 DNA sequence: TGTGCCAGCGGCTTTAGGGGCAGCACAGATACGCAGTATTTT. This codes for CASGFRGSTDTQYF.

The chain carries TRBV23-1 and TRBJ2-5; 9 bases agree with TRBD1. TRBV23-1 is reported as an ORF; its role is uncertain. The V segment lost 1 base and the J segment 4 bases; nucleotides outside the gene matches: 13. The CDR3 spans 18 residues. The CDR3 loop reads CASSQWFPGQGRRETQYF. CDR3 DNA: TGCGCCAGCAGTCAATGGTTTCCGGGACAGGGTCGTCGAGAGACCCAGTACTTC.

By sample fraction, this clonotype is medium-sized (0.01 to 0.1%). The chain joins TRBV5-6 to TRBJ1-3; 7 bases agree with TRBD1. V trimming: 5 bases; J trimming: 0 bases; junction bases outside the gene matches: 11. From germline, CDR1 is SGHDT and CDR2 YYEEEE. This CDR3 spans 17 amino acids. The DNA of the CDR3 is TGTGCCAGCAGTTTGCCGGGACAGTTTGACTCTGGAAACACCATATATTTT. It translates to CASSLPGQFDSGNTIYF.

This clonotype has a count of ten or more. CDR3 DNA: TGTGCCAGCAGCCCGACGGACAGGGGGGCCTACAATGAGCAGTTCTTC. Protein: CASSPTDRGAYNEQFF. The genes are TRBV7-9 and TRBJ2-1, with 10 bases aligning to TRBD1. Germline values: CDR1 SEHNR, CDR2 FQNEAQ (reference sequence). The CDR3 is made up of 16 amino acids. The V and J ends lost 5 bases and 2 bases, in that order; junction bases with no gene match: 6.

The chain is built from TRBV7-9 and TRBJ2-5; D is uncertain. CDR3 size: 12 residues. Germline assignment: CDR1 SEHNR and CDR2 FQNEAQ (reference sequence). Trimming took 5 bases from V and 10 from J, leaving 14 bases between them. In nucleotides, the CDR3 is TGTGCCAGCAGCCCCTTGGGCGCCGACCAGTACTTC. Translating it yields CASSPLGADQYF.

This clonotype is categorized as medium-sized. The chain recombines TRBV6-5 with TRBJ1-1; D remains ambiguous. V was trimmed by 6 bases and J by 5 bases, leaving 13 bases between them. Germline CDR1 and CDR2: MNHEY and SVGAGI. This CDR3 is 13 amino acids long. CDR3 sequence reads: CASSLGQSTEAFF. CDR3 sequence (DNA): TGTGCCAGCAGCCTCGGGCAGAGTACTGAAGCTTTCTTT.

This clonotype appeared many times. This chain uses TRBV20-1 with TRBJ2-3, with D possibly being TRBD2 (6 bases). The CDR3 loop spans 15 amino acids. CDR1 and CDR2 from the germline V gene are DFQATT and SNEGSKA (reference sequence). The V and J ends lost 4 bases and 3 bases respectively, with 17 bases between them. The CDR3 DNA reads TGCAGTGCTATTCGACTAGGAGAGGGAACAGATACGCAGTATTTT. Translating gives CSAIRLGEGTDTQYF.

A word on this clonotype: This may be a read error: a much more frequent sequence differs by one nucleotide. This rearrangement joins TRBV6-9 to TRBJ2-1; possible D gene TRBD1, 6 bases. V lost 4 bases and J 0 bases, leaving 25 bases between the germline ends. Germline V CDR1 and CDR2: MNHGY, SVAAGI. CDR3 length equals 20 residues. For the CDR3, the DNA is TGTGCCAGCAGTTCTAGACGGGACACCCCAAGAAGAGACTCCTACAATGAGCAGTTCTTC. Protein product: CASSSRRDTPRRDSYNEQFF.

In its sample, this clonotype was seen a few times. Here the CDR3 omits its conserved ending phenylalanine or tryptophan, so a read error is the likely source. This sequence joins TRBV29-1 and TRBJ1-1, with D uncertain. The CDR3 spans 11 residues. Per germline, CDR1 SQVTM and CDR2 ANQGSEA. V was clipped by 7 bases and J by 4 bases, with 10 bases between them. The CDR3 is CSGELSTEAFL. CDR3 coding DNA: TGCAGCGGTGAGTTGAGCACTGAAGCTTTCCTT.

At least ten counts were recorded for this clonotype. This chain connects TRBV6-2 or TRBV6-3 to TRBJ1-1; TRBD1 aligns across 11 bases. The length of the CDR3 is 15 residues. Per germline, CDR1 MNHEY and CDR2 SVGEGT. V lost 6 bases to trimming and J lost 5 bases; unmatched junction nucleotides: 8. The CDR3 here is CASSTLDRGLTEAFF. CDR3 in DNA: TGTGCCAGCAGCACCCTGGACAGGGGGCTTACTGAAGCTTTCTTT.

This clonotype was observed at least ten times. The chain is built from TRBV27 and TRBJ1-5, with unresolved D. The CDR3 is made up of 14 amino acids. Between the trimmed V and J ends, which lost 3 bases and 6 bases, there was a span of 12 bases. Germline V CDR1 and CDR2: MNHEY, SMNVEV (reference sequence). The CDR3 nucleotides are TGTGCCAGCAGTTTTCAAGGTGTAGGTCAGCCCCAGCATTTT. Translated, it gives CASSFQGVGQPQHF.

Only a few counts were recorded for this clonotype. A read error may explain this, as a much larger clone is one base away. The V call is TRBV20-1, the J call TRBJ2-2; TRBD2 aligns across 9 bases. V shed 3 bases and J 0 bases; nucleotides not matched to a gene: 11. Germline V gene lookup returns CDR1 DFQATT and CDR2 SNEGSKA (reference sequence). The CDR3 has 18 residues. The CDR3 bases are TGCAGTGCTAGCGATGGAAGACTAGCGGAAACGAACACCGGGGAGCTGTTTTTT. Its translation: CSASDGRLAETNTGELFF.

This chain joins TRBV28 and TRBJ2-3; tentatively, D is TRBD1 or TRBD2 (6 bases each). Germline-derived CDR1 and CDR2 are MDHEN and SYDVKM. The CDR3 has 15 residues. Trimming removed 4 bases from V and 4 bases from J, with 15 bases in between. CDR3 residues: CASSWDTPSADTQYF. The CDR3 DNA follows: TGTGCCAGCAGTTGGGACACGCCTAGCGCAGATACGCAGTATTTT.

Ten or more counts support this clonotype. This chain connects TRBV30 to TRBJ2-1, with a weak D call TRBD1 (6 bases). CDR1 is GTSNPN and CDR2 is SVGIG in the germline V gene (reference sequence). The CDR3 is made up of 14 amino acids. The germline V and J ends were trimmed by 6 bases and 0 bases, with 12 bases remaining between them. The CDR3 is CACLTGDSYNEQFF. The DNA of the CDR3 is TGTGCCTGCTTGACAGGAGACTCCTACAATGAGCAGTTCTTC.

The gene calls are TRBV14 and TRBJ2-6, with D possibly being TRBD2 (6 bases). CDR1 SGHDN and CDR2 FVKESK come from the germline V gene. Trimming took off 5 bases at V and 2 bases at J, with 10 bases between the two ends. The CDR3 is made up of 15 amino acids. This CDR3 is CASSMGGAGANVLTF. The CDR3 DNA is TGTGCCAGCAGCATGGGGGGAGCTGGGGCCAACGTCCTGACTTTC. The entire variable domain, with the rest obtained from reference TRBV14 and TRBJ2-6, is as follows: EAGVTQFPSHSVIEKGQTVTLRCDPISGHDNLYWYRRVMGKEIKFLLHFVKESKQDESGMPNNRFLAERTGGTYSTLKVQPAELEDSGVYFCASSMGGAGANVLTFGAGSRLTVL.

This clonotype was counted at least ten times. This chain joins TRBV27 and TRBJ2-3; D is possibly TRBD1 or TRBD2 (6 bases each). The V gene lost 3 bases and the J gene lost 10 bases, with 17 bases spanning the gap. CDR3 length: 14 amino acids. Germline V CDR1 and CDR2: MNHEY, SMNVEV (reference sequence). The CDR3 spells CASSFLGGTPAQYF. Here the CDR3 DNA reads TGTGCCAGCAGTTTCTTAGGGGGGACTCCGGCGCAGTATTTT.